Listed here are 10 T cell receptor beta chains from one sample, sequenced in a study of cytomegalovirus exposure and HLA in healthy donors (TCRdb year 2017). The receptor library was made with the immunoSEQ multiplex PCR assay. TCRdb provides this immuneACCESS table in a form limited to in-frame rearrangements. Some clones are lacking; in checked studies, under half of them reflect an unresolved V gene, and why the rest are absent is not known. The sample data list fewer than 200,000 clones, and 95% to 96% of these were observed just once. Roughly 1% of the sample belongs to the ten largest clones. The sequenced sample was PBMCs. These receptors all come from a woman between 18 and 30 years old in good health and CMV-seronegative.

The rearrangement uses TRBV19 and TRBJ2-1; 8 bases are a match to TRBD2. The CDR3 is made up of 14 amino acids. Germline V gene data show CDR1 as LNHDA and CDR2 as SQIVND (reference sequence). The J segment lost 3 bases and the V segment lost 5 bases, leaving 3 bases of the junction unmatched. The CDR3 sequence: CASSPGGVYNEQFF. The DNA for the CDR3 is TGTGCCAGTAGTCCGGGGGGGGTCTACAATGAGCAGTTCTTC.

In regard to this clone: Other DNA sequences of this sample code for an identical CDR3. This chain links TRBV6-5 with TRBJ1-1; D is unclear. CDR3 length: 13 amino acids. Germline assignment: CDR1 MNHEY and CDR2 SVGAGI. The ends were cut back, 3 bases at V and 5 bases at J, with 10 bases in the middle. The CDR3, as DNA: TGTGCCAGCAGTTATCGCCAGAATACTGAAGCTTTCTTT. Translated: CASSYRQNTEAFF.

V gene TRBV14 combines with J gene TRBJ2-7; perhaps TRBD1 as D (6 bases). CDR3 length: 13 amino acids. The V end was cut by 3 bases, the J end by 12 bases, with 18 bases between. CDR1 is SGHDN and CDR2 is FVKESK in the germline V gene. CDR3 protein: CASSHYVTGNSYF. The CDR3 bases are TGTGCCAGCAGCCACTATGTTACAGGGAATTCGTACTTC.

This rearrangement joins TRBV7-9 to TRBJ1-4, with 10 bases fitting TRBD1. CDR3 length: 15 residues. Germline CDR1 and CDR2: SEHNR and FQNEAQ (reference sequence). J gave up 8 bases and V 1 base, and 4 bases lay outside the gene matches. The CDR3 DNA sequence: TGTGCCAGCAGCTTAGAGGGACAGGGGTTCGAAAAACTGTTTTTT. Amino acid sequence: CASSLEGQGFEKLFF.

The CDR3 DNA is TGTGCCAGTAGTCCGGGACATTTGACTAACTATGGCTACACCTTC. The encoded protein is CASSPGHLTNYGYTF. The genes are TRBV19 and TRBJ1-2; a weak D match, TRBD1 (6 bases). Trimming took 5 bases from V and 0 from J, leaving 13 bases between them. Germline CDR1 LNHDA, CDR2 SQIVND (reference sequence). The length of the CDR3 is 15 residues. The variable domain in full, with the rest retrieved from reference TRBV19 and TRBJ1-2, is DGGITQSPKYLFRKEGQNVTLSCEQNLNHDAMYWYRQDPGQGLRLIYYSQIVNDFQKGDIAEGYSVSREKKESFPLTVTSAQKNPTAFYLCASSPGHLTNYGYTFGSGTRLTVV.

The genes are TRBV7-2 and TRBJ2-4; 10 bases are a match to TRBD2. V lost 5 bases and J lost 4; bases outside the gene matches: 2. The germline V gene has CDR1 SGHTA and CDR2 FQGNSA. The CDR3 loop spans 14 amino acids. The DNA for the CDR3 is TGTGCCAGCAGCCCTAGCGGGGGAAAAAACATTCAGTACTTC. It codes for CASSPSGGKNIQYF.

The chain links TRBV27 to TRBJ2-7; 13 bases match TRBD2. V trimming: 5 bases; J trimming: 6 bases; junction bases outside the gene matches: 7. Germline V gene lookup returns CDR1 MNHEY and CDR2 SMNVEV (reference sequence). The CDR3 length is 15 residues. The CDR3 region has the DNA TGTGCCAGCAGTATCACTAGCGGGGGGGAGGGCGAGCAGTACTTC. It translates to CASSITSGGEGEQYF.

The V and J genes are TRBV5-1 and TRBJ2-2; 10 positions match TRBD1. Losses at the gene ends were 1 base for V and 7 bases for J; bases not matched to a gene: 7. Germline assignment: CDR1 SGHRS and CDR2 YFSETQ. This CDR3 comprises 16 residues. In DNA, the CDR3 is TGCGCCAGCAGCTTGAAGACGGGACAGGGGATCGGGGAGCTGTTTTTT. Translating it yields CASSLKTGQGIGELFF.

This clone was detected once. V gene TRBV5-1 combines with J gene TRBJ2-7; 9 nucleotides align to TRBD1. V dropped 2 bases and J dropped 4; count of bases not matched to a gene: 4. This CDR3 is 14 amino acids long. Germline lookup yields CDR1 SGHRS and CDR2 YFSETQ. The CDR3 nucleotides are TGCGCCAGCAGCTTCACAGGGGGCCAGTACGAGCAGTACTTC. It yields the protein CASSFTGGQYEQYF.

This chain links TRBV19 with TRBJ2-2; D is possibly TRBD2 (7 bases). Per germline, CDR1 LNHDA and CDR2 SQIVND (reference sequence). The CDR3 runs to 15 residues. V was cut by 3 bases and J by 7 bases, with 15 bases left in between. CDR3 residues: CASSIMGGAGGELFF. CDR3 DNA sequence: TGTGCCAGTAGTATTATGGGGGGGGCCGGCGGGGAGCTGTTTTTT.